This T cell receptor (beta chain) was found in a study of T-cell memory formation after mild COVID-19. At the level of the study: TCR clustering was largely donor specific.

TCRdb processed the 5' RACE reads anew with MiXCR; each CDR3 protein has one entry. The sample has 350,000 or so distinct CDR3 sequences, 20% to 25% seen once. The CDR3 has 16 amino acids. V gave up 6 bases and J gave up 0 bases, with 17 bases separating them. Germline lookup yields CDR1 SEHNR and CDR2 FQNEAQ (reference sequence). The study's findings and limits: Cross-reactive memory apparently joined, as some responding clones appeared in pre-infection memory.

A remark on this clonotype: Its specificity is not known.

The chain links TRBV7-9 to TRBJ1-1; D possibly corresponds to TRBD1 (5 bases). The source material was PBMCs or a T cell subset sorted from them (not recorded which). The TCR was taken from a man between 18 and 29 years old who had mild COVID-19 (a few samples of this study predate the infection). Cell type and time point are not known. This CDR3 is CASRQYDRGLNTEAFF. The CDR3 DNA follows: TGTGCCAGCAGGCAATACGACAGAGGCTTGAACACTGAAGCTTTCTTT.